This T cell receptor (beta chain) was profiled in a study of blood T cell repertoires in COVID-19. Across the whole study: Sites in the United States, Italy and Spain provided acute and convalescent COVID-19 samples.

The table came from immunoSEQ multiplex PCR; TCRdb's copy has only in-frame clones and leaves some out. This table holds about 280,000 clones, roughly 85% found once. Deletions cut 5 bases from V and 4 bases from J, with 26 bases between. Germline V gene lookup returns CDR1 SNHLY and CDR2 FYNNEI. CDR3 length: 18 residues. What was sequenced was PBMCs or T cells enriched from blood (not recorded which). The sequence was obtained from a woman between 45 and 65 years old who had recovered from COVID-19. The rearrangement joins TRBV2 to TRBJ2-5; D is perhaps TRBD2 (6 bases). The CDR3 here is CASSTRPRWRDGLETQYF. CDR3 in DNA: TGTGCCAGCAGTACCCGACCCCGGTGGAGGGACGGGTTAGAGACCCAGTACTTC.